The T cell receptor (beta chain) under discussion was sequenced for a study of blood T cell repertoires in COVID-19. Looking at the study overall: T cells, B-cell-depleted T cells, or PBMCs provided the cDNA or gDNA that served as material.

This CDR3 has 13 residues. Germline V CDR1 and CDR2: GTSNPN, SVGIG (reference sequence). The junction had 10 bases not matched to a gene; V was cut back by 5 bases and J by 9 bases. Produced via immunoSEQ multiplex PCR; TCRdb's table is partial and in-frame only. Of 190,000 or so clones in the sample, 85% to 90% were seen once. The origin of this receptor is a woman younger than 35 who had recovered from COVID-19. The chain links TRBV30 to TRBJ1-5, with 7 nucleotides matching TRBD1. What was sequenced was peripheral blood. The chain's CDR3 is CAWGNRGFGPQHF. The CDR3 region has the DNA TGTGCCTGGGGGAACAGGGGTTTCGGGCCCCAGCATTTT.